This TCR beta chain comes out of a study of neurological immune-mediated disorders. The authors produced cDNA by 5'RACE using 10-nucleotide random UMIs. MiXCR was run by TCRdb on the 5' RACE reads, yielding one entry per CDR3 protein. The sample has approximately 51,000 distinct CDR3 sequences, 3% to 3.5% seen once; the top ten hold about 5.5%. Study-wide results and limits: Private repertoires in all groups were suggested by the finding that expanded clones across subjects shared no CDR3 amino acid sequences.

V lost 3 bases and J lost 8, with 24 bases in between. Germline CDR1 and CDR2: LNHDA and SQIVND (reference sequence). The CDR3 contains 17 residues. The sample holds many counts of this clonotype. Its antigen is still unknown. Sequenced sample: PBMCs. The gene calls are TRBV19 and TRBJ2-3; a possible D gene is TRBD2 (6 bases). This clonotype was sampled from a man aged 35 to 55 with multiple sclerosis. The CDR3 DNA reads TGTGCCAGTAGTATGACCGAAAGGGCGGGGTCCGCAGGTACGCAGTATTTT. It codes for CASSMTERAGSAGTQYF.